Shown below are 29 T cell receptor beta chains from a single sample sequenced in a study of cytotoxic CD8 clonotypes in ibrutinib-treated CLL. Method: immunoSEQ multiplex PCR; TCRdb's copy keeps in-frame clones and lacks some. The data contain hundreds of thousands of clones, 70% of them singletons. The sample was PBMCs, taken after 24 months of ibrutinib treatment. These receptors were collected from a human donor with chronic lymphocytic leukemia.

The J gene is TRBJ2-7, the V gene TRBV25-1; 10 nucleotides align to TRBD1. The CDR3 consists of 15 residues. Germline V lookup: CDR1 MGHDK, CDR2 SYGVNS. J gave up 3 bases and V 5 bases, and 7 bases lay outside the gene matches. CDR3 loop: CASSMPGQGYYEQYF. CDR3 DNA: TGTGCCAGCAGTATGCCGGGACAGGGGTACTACGAGCAGTACTTC.

The chain couples TRBV7-8 to TRBJ2-1; 14 bases fit TRBD2. Germline trimming cut 5 bases from V and 7 bases from J; bases unmatched to any gene: 4. Per the germline V gene, CDR1 is SGHVS and CDR2 is FQNEAQ. The CDR3 spans 15 residues. The CDR3: CASSMGLAGANEQFF. CDR3 sequence (DNA): TGTGCCAGCAGCATGGGACTAGCGGGAGCTAATGAGCAGTTCTTC.

The V gene is TRBV11-2, the J gene TRBJ1-1, with unresolved D. Germline-derived CDR1 and CDR2 are SGHAT and FQNNGV. Trimming cost V 2 bases and J 0 bases, with 13 bases left between them. This CDR3 region has 16 residues. The CDR3 reads CASSLMGNTLNTEAFF. CDR3 bases: TGTGCCAGCAGCTTAATGGGGAACACACTGAACACTGAAGCTTTCTTT.

The chain has TRBV19 and TRBJ1-5; TRBD1 matches 9 bases. With 6 bases clipped from V and 1 base from J, the junction kept 7 bases outside the gene matches. The CDR3 length is 16 residues. In germline, CDR1 is LNHDA, CDR2 SQIVND (reference sequence). This CDR3 is CASSRDRGRSNQPQHF. CDR3 nucleotides: TGTGCCAGTAGCAGAGACAGGGGGAGAAGCAATCAGCCCCAGCATTTT.

V usage is TRBV27 and J usage is TRBJ1-1; D unclear. Trimming removed 6 bases from V and 11 bases from J, with 19 bases in between. This CDR3 has 13 amino acids. Looked up from germline, CDR1 is MNHEY and CDR2 is SMNVEV (reference sequence). The CDR3 protein is CASRGTVKRGAFF. CDR3 DNA: TGTGCCAGCAGGGGCACGGTGAAAAGAGGCGCTTTCTTT.

The J gene is TRBJ1-1, the V gene TRBV6-5, with 7 bases that match TRBD1. After removal of 6 bases from V and 0 bases from J, the junction contained 4 bases not matched to a gene. CDR1 and CDR2 from the germline V gene are MNHEY and SVGAGI. The CDR3 is 14 residues long. The CDR3 DNA follows: TGTGCCAGCAGGAGGGGGCGTATGAACACTGAAGCTTTCTTT. This encodes CASRRGRMNTEAFF.

In its sample, this clone was seen a few times. This chain links TRBV7-6 with TRBJ2-3; no clear D. This CDR3 is 14 amino acids long. CDR1 and CDR2 from the germline V gene are SGHVS and FNYEAQ. Trimming removed 6 bases at V and 2 bases at J, with 12 bases between. The CDR3 DNA reads as TGTGCCAGCAGTCGAATAGGACCCACAGATACGCAGTATTTT. This codes for CASSRIGPTDTQYF.

V and J are TRBV28 and TRBJ2-2; D possibly corresponds to TRBD2 (5 bases). Germline V gives CDR1 MDHEN, CDR2 SYDVKM. This CDR3 contains 16 residues. The germline V and J ends were trimmed by 5 bases and 2 bases, with 15 bases remaining between them. The CDR3 loop is CASSPGSLFNTGELFF. CDR3 in DNA: TGTGCCAGCAGTCCGGGATCCCTCTTCAACACCGGGGAGCTGTTTTTT. Full variable domain (outside the CDR3, taken from reference TRBV28 and TRBJ2-2): DVKVTQSSRYLVKRTGEKVFLECVQDMDHENMFWYRQDPGLGLRLIYFSYDVKMKEKGDIPEGYSVSREKKERFSLILESASTNQTSMYLCASSPGSLFNTGELFFGEGSRLTVL.

A few counts support this clone. This chain connects TRBV29-1 to TRBJ1-2; 9 nucleotides align to TRBD1. The CDR3 extends over 15 amino acids. After removal of 4 bases from V and 4 bases from J, the junction contained 10 bases not matched to a gene. The germline CDR1 and CDR2 sequences are SQVTM and ANQGSEA. Written as DNA, the CDR3 is TGCAGCGTTGGGCTCGGGACAGGGACCACCTATGGCTACACCTTC. Translated: CSVGLGTGTTYGYTF.

The chain carries TRBV28 and TRBJ1-5; D remains ambiguous. This CDR3 has 14 residues. V lost 11 bases, J lost 10 bases, and 24 bases lay in between. Germline loops: CDR1 MDHEN, CDR2 SYDVKM. Here the CDR3 DNA reads TGTGCCGGCGGGCGGGCGGACGGAAAGGGACCCCAGCATTTT. Translated: CAGGRADGKGPQHF.

This rearrangement joins TRBV6-5 to TRBJ2-7, with D maybe TRBD1 (5 bases). Germline V gene sequence: CDR1 MNHEY, CDR2 SVGAGI. Between the trimmed V and J ends, which lost 0 bases and 5 bases, there was a span of 11 bases. The CDR3 is 14 amino acids. CDR3 DNA: TGTGCCAGCAGTTACTCATCAGGGAACGACGAGCAGTACTTC. Its translation: CASSYSSGNDEQYF.

This chain links TRBV6-6 with TRBJ2-7; 13 bases fit TRBD2. V lost 5 bases and J lost 5; bases outside the gene matches: 9. The CDR3 sequence is 16 residues long. Per germline, CDR1 MNHNY and CDR2 SVGAGI (reference sequence). CDR3 region: CASSPGLAGSIHEQYF. The CDR3 coding sequence is TGTGCCAGCAGTCCGGGACTAGCGGGATCTATCCACGAGCAGTACTTC.

This clone was counted between two and nine times. The rearrangement links TRBV9 to TRBJ2-7; D unresolved. V lost 0 bases to trimming and J lost 2 bases, with 9 bases between them. Germline loops: CDR1 SGDLS, CDR2 YYNGEE. The CDR3 extends over 14 amino acids. The CDR3 region is CASSVGYGAYEQYF. The DNA of the CDR3 is TGTGCCAGCAGCGTAGGTTACGGAGCCTACGAGCAGTACTTC. Combining the CDR3 with reference TRBV9 and TRBJ2-7 gives the whole variable domain DSGVTQTPKHLITATGQRVTLRCSPRSGDLSVYWYQQSLDQGLQFLIQYYNGEERAKGNILERFSAQQFPDLHSELNLSSLELGDSALYFCASSVGYGAYEQYFGPGTRLTVT.

This clone occurred once. The chain recombines TRBV15 with TRBJ2-5; D is undetermined. V gave up 0 bases and J gave up 3 bases, with 11 bases separating them. This CDR3 has 15 amino acids. Germline loops: CDR1 LNHNV, CDR2 YYDKDF (reference sequence). The CDR3: CATSRDRSWEETQYF. DNA of the CDR3: TGTGCCACCAGCAGAGATCGCTCCTGGGAAGAGACCCAGTACTTC.

The rearrangement uses TRBV27 and TRBJ1-5, with D uncertain. The V and J ends lost 2 bases and 7 bases respectively, with 33 bases between them. Germline CDR1 is MNHEY and CDR2 is SMNVEV (reference sequence). The CDR3 is 21 residues long. The CDR3 DNA follows: TGTGCCAGCAGTTTAATAGGCGCCGTACTCCTAGGCGGGGAGGTAGGCCAGCCCCAGCATTTT. This gives the protein CASSLIGAVLLGGEVGQPQHF.

The chain uses TRBV19 and TRBJ1-5; a weak D match, TRBD1 (6 bases). The germline V gene has CDR1 LNHDA and CDR2 SQIVND (reference sequence). V shed 0 bases and J shed 6 bases, with 15 bases lying between them. The CDR3 sequence is 16 residues long. The CDR3 region is CASSIDLGGLIQPQHF. Here the CDR3 DNA reads TGTGCCAGTAGTATAGATCTGGGGGGGCTGATTCAGCCCCAGCATTTT. Full variable domain (outside the CDR3, taken from reference TRBV19 and TRBJ1-5): DGGITQSPKYLFRKEGQNVTLSCEQNLNHDAMYWYRQDPGQGLRLIYYSQIVNDFQKGDIAEGYSVSREKKESFPLTVTSAQKNPTAFYLCASSIDLGGLIQPQHFGDGTRLSIL.

The CDR3: CASSLAWIGQRLTGELFF. The CDR3 DNA reads as TGTGCCAGCAGCTTAGCGTGGATAGGACAGAGACTCACCGGGGAGCTGTTTTTT. The chain is built from TRBV7-9 and TRBJ2-2; TRBD1 is a possible D gene (6 bases). The V gene lost 0 bases and the J gene lost 4 bases, with 18 bases spanning the gap. The CDR3 spans 18 residues. CDR1 is SEHNR and CDR2 is FQNEAQ in the germline V gene (reference sequence).

This chain connects TRBV28 to TRBJ1-4, with a tentative D call TRBD1 (5 bases). V dropped 7 bases and J dropped 5 bases, with 14 bases sitting between them. This CDR3 is built from 14 residues. Germline values: CDR1 MDHEN, CDR2 SYDVKM. The CDR3 DNA follows: TGTGCCAGCATGAGGGCTTGGGGGAATGAAAAACTGTTTTTT. Translation: CASMRAWGNEKLFF.

J is TRBJ1-1 and V is TRBV11-2; D remains ambiguous. V lost 5 bases, J lost 0 bases, and 10 bases lay in between. CDR3 size: 14 residues. Germline-derived CDR1 and CDR2 are SGHAT and FQNNGV. CDR3 coding DNA: TGTGCCAGCAGCCTGACGGATTTGAACACTGAAGCTTTCTTT. It codes for CASSLTDLNTEAFF.

This clone was seen a handful of times. V usage is TRBV27 and J usage is TRBJ1-2; TRBD1 matches 10 bases. The length of the CDR3 is 13 residues. The V gene's germline CDR1 is MNHEY and CDR2 SMNVEV (reference sequence). J lost 8 bases, V lost 4 bases, and 4 bases had no gene match. Here the CDR3 DNA reads TGTGCCAGCAGTTCGACAGGGGGCTCGGGCTACACCTTC. Its protein product is CASSSTGGSGYTF.

The chain carries TRBV28 and TRBJ1-2, with 10 bases matching TRBD1. The trim removed 2 bases at V and 4 bases at J, leaving 4 bases unmatched. This CDR3 has 15 amino acids. CDR1 and CDR2 (germline): MDHEN, SYDVKM. The CDR3 spells CASSLGTGVGYGYTF. The CDR3 bases are TGTGCCAGCAGTTTAGGGACAGGGGTTGGCTATGGCTACACCTTC.

This sequence joins TRBV6-1 and TRBJ2-1; no clear D. Germline values: CDR1 MNHNS, CDR2 SASEGT. The CDR3 covers 11 residues. V was clipped by 8 bases and J by 8 bases, with 10 bases between them. The CDR3 DNA follows: TGTGCCAGCGCTGTGATCGATGAGCAGTTCTTC. Protein product: CASAVIDEQFF.

There are a few counts of this clone. This sequence joins TRBV4-1 and TRBJ2-3; D uncertain. Trimming cost V 1 base and J 0 bases, with 8 bases left between them. Germline values: CDR1 MGHRA, CDR2 YSYEKL. The CDR3 loop spans 15 amino acids. The CDR3 reads CASSQAAASTDTQYF. The CDR3 DNA reads TGCGCCAGCAGCCAAGCGGCGGCTAGCACAGATACGCAGTATTTT.

This clone has a single count. V and J are TRBV5-1 and TRBJ1-1; weak D call: TRBD1 (6 bases). Trimming removed 0 bases at V and 0 bases at J, with 12 bases between. There are 16 residues in the CDR3. CDR1 is SGHRS, CDR2 YFSETQ, per germline. This CDR3 reads CASSLAPGALNTEAFF. The CDR3 nucleotides read TGCGCCAGCAGCTTGGCCCCGGGGGCCCTGAACACTGAAGCTTTCTTT.

This chain links TRBV11-2 with TRBJ2-7; D assignment may be TRBD1 or TRBD2 (5 bases each). The CDR3 totals 16 residues. Trimming took off 1 base at V and 5 bases at J, with 18 bases between the two ends. Germline lookup yields CDR1 SGHAT and CDR2 FQNNGV. CDR3 nucleotides: TGTGCCAGCAGCTTAGCCCTCGAGGACGGGGCCCACGAGCAGTACTTC. Protein: CASSLALEDGAHEQYF. The whole variable domain, remainder taken from reference TRBV11-2 and TRBJ2-7, is EAGVAQSPRYKIIEKRQSVAFWCNPISGHATLYWYQQILGQGPKLLIQFQNNGVVDDSQLPKDRFSAERLKGVDSTLKIQPAKLEDSAVYLCASSLALEDGAHEQYFGPGTRLTVT.

The rearrangement links TRBV7-2 to TRBJ1-5; D possibly corresponds to TRBD1 (5 bases). Germline V gene sequence: CDR1 SGHTA, CDR2 FQGNSA. Trimming took off 2 bases at V and 3 bases at J, with 11 bases between the two ends. The CDR3 spans 15 residues. CDR3 amino acids: CASSLSLGLNQPQHF. In DNA form, the CDR3 reads TGTGCCAGCAGCTTATCTTTGGGGCTCAATCAGCCCCAGCATTTT.

This chain connects TRBV28 to TRBJ1-4, with D hard to call. Germline V gene lookup returns CDR1 MDHEN and CDR2 SYDVKM. The CDR3 contains 14 residues. V was pared by 7 bases and J by 8 bases, with 17 bases between. The CDR3 coding sequence is TGTGCCAGCAACGGCAACCCCCCAATGGAAAAACTGTTTTTT. Protein: CASNGNPPMEKLFF.

The chain couples TRBV5-1 to TRBJ2-7; D might be TRBD1 or TRBD2, each matching 5 bases. V was shortened by 0 bases and J by 5 bases, with 12 bases between the two germline ends. This CDR3 is 14 amino acids long. Per the germline V gene, CDR1 is SGHRS and CDR2 is YFSETQ. The CDR3: CASSLGGDLDEQYF. CDR3 nucleotides: TGCGCCAGCAGCTTGGGAGGGGATCTGGACGAGCAGTACTTC.

The rearrangement uses TRBV18 and TRBJ1-2, with no clear D. This CDR3 has 13 amino acids. V dropped 1 base and J dropped 6 bases, with 9 bases sitting between them. Germline values: CDR1 KGHSH, CDR2 LQKENI. CDR3 sequence reads: CASSPQGWHGYTF. The CDR3 DNA reads TGTGCCAGCTCACCACAGGGCTGGCATGGCTACACCTTC.